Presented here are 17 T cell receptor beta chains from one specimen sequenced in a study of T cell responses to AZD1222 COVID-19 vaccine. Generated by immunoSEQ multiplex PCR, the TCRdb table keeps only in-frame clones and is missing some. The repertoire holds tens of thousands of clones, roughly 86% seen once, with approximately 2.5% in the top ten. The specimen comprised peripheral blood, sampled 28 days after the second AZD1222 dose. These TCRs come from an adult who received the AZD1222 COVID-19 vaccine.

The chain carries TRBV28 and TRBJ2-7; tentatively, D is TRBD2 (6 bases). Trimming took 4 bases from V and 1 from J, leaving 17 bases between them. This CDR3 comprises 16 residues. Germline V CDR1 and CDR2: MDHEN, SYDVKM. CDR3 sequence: CASSSPGAAGSYEQYF. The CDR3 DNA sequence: TGTGCCAGCAGTTCTCCTGGGGCAGCGGGTTCCTACGAGCAGTACTTC.

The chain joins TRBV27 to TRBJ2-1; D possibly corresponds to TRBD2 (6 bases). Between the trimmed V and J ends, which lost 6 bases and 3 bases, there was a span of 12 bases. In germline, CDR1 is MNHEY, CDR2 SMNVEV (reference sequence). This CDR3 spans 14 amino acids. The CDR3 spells CASSTLGGYNEQFF. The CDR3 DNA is TGTGCCAGCAGCACGCTGGGGGGCTACAATGAGCAGTTCTTC.

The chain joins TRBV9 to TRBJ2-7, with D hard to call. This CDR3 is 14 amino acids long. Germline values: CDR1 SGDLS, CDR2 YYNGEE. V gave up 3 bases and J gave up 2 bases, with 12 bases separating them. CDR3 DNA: TGTGCCAGCAGCGCGGTGGAGCCCCCCTACGAGCAGTACTTC. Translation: CASSAVEPPYEQYF.

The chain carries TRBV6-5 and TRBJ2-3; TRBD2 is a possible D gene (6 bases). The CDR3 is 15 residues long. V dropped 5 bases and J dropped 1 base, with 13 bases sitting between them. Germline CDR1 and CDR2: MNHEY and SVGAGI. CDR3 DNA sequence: TGTGCCAGCAGTCGACTAGTGGGGGGCACAGATACGCAGTATTTT. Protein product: CASSRLVGGTDTQYF.

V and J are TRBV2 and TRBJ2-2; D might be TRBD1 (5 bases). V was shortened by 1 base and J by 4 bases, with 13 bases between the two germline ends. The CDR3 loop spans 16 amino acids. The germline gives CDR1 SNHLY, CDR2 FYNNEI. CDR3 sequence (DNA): TGTGCCAGCAGTGAAGGTCCGACAGCTATCACCGGGGAGCTGTTTTTT. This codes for CASSEGPTAITGELFF.

The CDR3, as DNA: TGTGCCAGCTCACCACCGGGGGCGGGAGGGCCCTACGAGCAGTACTTC. It specifies CASSPPGAGGPYEQYF. The chain couples TRBV18 to TRBJ2-7, with 9 bases fitting TRBD2. The germline gives CDR1 KGHSH, CDR2 LQKENI. V was clipped by 0 bases and J by 2 bases; unmatched bases: 5. This CDR3 spans 16 amino acids.

The chain's CDR3 is CATSDSSGSASNEQFF. DNA of the CDR3: TGTGCCACCAGTGATTCCAGCGGGAGTGCCAGCAATGAGCAGTTCTTC. The chain uses TRBV24-1 and TRBJ2-1, with 8 bases identical to TRBD2. The length of the CDR3 is 16 residues. From germline, CDR1 is KGHDR and CDR2 SFDVKD. Trimming took 2 bases from V and 6 from J; bases not matched to a gene: 8.

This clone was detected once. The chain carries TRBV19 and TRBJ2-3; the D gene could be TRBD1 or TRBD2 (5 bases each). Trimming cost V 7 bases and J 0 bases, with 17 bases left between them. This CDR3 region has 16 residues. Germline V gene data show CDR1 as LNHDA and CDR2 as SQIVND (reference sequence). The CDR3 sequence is CASTSQGAVSTDTQYF. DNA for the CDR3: TGTGCCAGTACCTCCCAGGGAGCGGTAAGCACAGATACGCAGTATTTT. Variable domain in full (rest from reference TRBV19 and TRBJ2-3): DGGITQSPKYLFRKEGQNVTLSCEQNLNHDAMYWYRQDPGQGLRLIYYSQIVNDFQKGDIAEGYSVSREKKESFPLTVTSAQKNPTAFYLCASTSQGAVSTDTQYFGPGTRLTVL.

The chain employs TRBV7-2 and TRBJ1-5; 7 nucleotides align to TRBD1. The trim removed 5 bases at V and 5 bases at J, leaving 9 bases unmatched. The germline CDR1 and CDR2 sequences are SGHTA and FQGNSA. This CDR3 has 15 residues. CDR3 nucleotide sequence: TGTGCCAGCAGCCCCGACAGGGTAGGTGATCAGCCCCAGCATTTT. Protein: CASSPDRVGDQPQHF.

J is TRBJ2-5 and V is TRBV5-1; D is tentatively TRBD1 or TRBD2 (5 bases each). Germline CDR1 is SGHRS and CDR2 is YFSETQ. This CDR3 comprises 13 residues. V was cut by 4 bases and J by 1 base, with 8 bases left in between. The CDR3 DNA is TGCGCCAGCAGCCGGGACCTCCAAGAGACCCAGTACTTC. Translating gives CASSRDLQETQYF.

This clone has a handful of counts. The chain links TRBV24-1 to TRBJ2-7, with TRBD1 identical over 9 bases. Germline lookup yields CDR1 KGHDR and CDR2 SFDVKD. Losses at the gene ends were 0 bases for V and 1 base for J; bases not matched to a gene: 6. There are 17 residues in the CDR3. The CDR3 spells CATSDLMRQGVSYEQYF. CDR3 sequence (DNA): TGTGCCACCAGTGATTTGATGAGACAGGGGGTTTCCTACGAGCAGTACTTC.

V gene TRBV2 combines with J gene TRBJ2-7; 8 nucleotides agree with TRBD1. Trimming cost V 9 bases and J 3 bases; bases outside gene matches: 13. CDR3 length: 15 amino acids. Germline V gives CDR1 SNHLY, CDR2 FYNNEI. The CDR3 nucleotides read TGTGCCAGGACCTCTAGACAGGGGCCTAGCTACGAGCAGTACTTC. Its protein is CARTSRQGPSYEQYF.

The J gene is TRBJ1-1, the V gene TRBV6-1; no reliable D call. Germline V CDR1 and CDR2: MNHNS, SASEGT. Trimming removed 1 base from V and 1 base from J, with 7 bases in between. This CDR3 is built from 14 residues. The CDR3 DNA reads TGTGCCAGCAGTGAAGACTACAAGAACACTGAAGCTTTCTTT. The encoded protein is CASSEDYKNTEAFF.

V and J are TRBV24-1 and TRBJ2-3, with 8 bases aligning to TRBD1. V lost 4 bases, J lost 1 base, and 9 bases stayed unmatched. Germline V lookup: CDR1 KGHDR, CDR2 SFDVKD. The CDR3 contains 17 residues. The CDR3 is CATSDPQPGQGTDTQYF. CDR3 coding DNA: TGTGCCACCAGTGACCCCCAACCGGGACAGGGCACAGATACGCAGTATTTT.

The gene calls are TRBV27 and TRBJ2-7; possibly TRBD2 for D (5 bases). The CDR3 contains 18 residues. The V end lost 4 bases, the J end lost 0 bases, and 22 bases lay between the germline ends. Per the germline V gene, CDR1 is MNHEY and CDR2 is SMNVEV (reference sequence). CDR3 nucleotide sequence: TGTGCCAGCAGTTATGGTTGGCCGGGATCGGGGAGCTCCTACGAGCAGTACTTC. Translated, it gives CASSYGWPGSGSSYEQYF.

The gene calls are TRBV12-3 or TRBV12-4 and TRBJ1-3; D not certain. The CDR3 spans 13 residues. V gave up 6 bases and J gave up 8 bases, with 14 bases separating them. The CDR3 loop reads CASSPAAWDTIYF. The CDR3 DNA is TGTGCCAGCAGCCCAGCGGCATGGGACACCATATATTTT.

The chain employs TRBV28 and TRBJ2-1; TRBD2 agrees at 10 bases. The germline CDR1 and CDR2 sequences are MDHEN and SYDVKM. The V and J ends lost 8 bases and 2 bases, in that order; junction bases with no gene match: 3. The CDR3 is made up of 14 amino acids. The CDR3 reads CASLAGGTYNEQFF. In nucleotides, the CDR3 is TGTGCCAGCTTAGCGGGAGGCACCTACAATGAGCAGTTCTTC.